This is a list of T cell receptor beta chains from one sample in a study of T cells in Graves' hyperthyroidism and ophthalmopathy. TCRdb re-called the multiplex PCR reads through MiXCR, storing one row per CDR3 protein. Of about 640,000 distinct CDR3 sequences in the sample, less than 25% were seen once. Sequencing was done on a sample of blood. These receptors all come from a man aged 25 to 45 with Graves' ophthalmopathy. CDR3s include the opening cysteine and the closing phenylalanine or tryptophan. Each record gives: clone size, J gene, V gene, D gene, CDR3 DNA, CDR3 protein. D genes are given only for firm matches. The size field is filled for only some rows; it gives once, few, many or a size class.

>few|TRBJ2-7|TRBV6-1|-
TGTGCCAGCAGTGGAGGGGCAGGGCTAACCTACGAGCAGTACTTC
CASSGGAGLTYEQYF
>-|TRBJ1-1|TRBV4-1|-
TGTGCCAGCAGCCAAGACTGGGCAGGTGAAGCTTTCTTT
CASSQDWAGEAFF
>many|TRBJ1-5|TRBV30|TRBD1
TGTGCCTGGAGTCGACAGGGGTTGGGCAATCAGCCCCAGCATTTT
CAWSRQGLGNQPQHF
>-|TRBJ2-7|TRBV27|TRBD2
TGTGCCAGCCGTCTACTAGCGGGCGGCTCCTACAAGCAGTACTTC
CASRLLAGGSYKQYF
>many|TRBJ2-7|TRBV11-3|TRBD2
TGTGCCAGCAGCAAGGCGGGAGGATCCTACGAGCAGTACTTC
CASSKAGGSYEQYF
>few|TRBJ1-5|TRBV28|TRBD1
TGTGCCAGCAGTTTACTGCAGGGGGAGCGGCCCCAGCATTTT
CASSLLQGERPQHF
>many|TRBJ1-5|TRBV11-2|TRBD1
TGTGCCAGCAGCGCAGACAGGGGTAGCAATCAGCCCCAGCATTTT
CASSADRGSNQPQHF
>few|TRBJ2-3|TRBV20-1|-
TGCAGTGCTAGAGATCCCCGAAACGGGAGAACCACAGATACGCAGTATTTT
CSARDPRNGRTTDTQYF
>few|TRBJ1-1|TRBV6-5|-
TGTGCCAGCAGTTATCGTACAATGAACACTGAAGCTTTCTTT
CASSYRTMNTEAFF
>many|TRBJ2-7|TRBV11-2|-
TGTGCCAGCAGTATAACATTCTACGAGCAGTACTTC
CASSITFYEQYF
>many|TRBJ1-2|TRBV5-1|-
TGTGCCAGCAGCTCGGACGGGAACTATGGCTACACCTTC
CASSSDGNYGYTF
>many|TRBJ2-3|TRBV7-8|TRBD2
TGTGCCAGCAGCTTAGAAATGTGGGCGGGAGGGAGGACAGATACGCAGTATTTT
CASSLEMWAGGRTDTQYF
>many|TRBJ1-1|TRBV4-1|-
TGCGCCAGCAGCCAAGGAGTCAACACTGAAGCTTTCTTT
CASSQGVNTEAFF
>many|TRBJ2-5|TRBV11-2|-
TGTGCCAGCAGCTTGCCAAAAGGTGCGGAGACCCAGTACTTC
CASSLPKGAETQYF
>-|TRBJ2-7|TRBV28|-
TGTGCCAGCAGGGATGACCTAACCTACGAGCAGTACTTC
CASRDDLTYEQYF
>-|TRBJ1-6|TRBV19|TRBD1
TGTGCCGCGACAGGGGGCAATTCACCCCTCCACTTT
CAATGGNSPLHF
>few|TRBJ2-1|TRBV7-2|TRBD1
TGTGCCAGCAGCTTAAACAGGGGAGTCTACAATGAGCAGTTCTTC
CASSLNRGVYNEQFF
>few|TRBJ2-2|TRBV6-2/TRBV6-3|-
TGTGCCAGCACCCCCGCGGGGACCGGGGAGCTGTTTTTT
CASTPAGTGELFF
>-|TRBJ2-2|TRBV27|-
TGTGCCAGCAGTTCTGGAGCGAACACCGGGGAGCTGCTTTTT
CASSSGANTGELLF
>many|TRBJ2-2|TRBV30|-
TGTGCCTGGAGTTCGGGACTTCTCACCGGGGAGCTGTTTTTT
CAWSSGLLTGELFF
>-|TRBJ2-1|TRBV27|-
TGTGCCAGCGGCAGAGAAGAGCAGTTCTTC
CASGREEQFF
>many|TRBJ1-1|TRBV28|-
TGTGCCAGCGGGCCATTTCTCTTACGAGAAGCTTTCTTT
CASGPFLLREAFF
>few|TRBJ1-2|TRBV28|TRBD1
TGTGCCAGCAGTCAGGCCTTCAACAGGGGGCATTCAGCTGGCTACACCTTC
CASSQAFNRGHSAGYTF
>few|TRBJ1-1|TRBV7-8|-
TGTGCCAGCAGCGCCGGGGACCTCAGGATAGGTGAAGCTTTCTTT
CASSAGDLRIGEAFF
>few|TRBJ2-7|TRBV29-1|TRBD2
TGCAGCGTTGTCTCGCCCGGGACTAGCGACTCCTACGAGCAGTACTTC
CSVVSPGTSDSYEQYF
>many|TRBJ2-1|TRBV12-3/TRBV12-4|-
TGTGCCAGCAGTTTAGAACAGAGCGATGAGCAGTTCTTC
CASSLEQSDEQFF
>many|TRBJ1-1|TRBV30|-
TGTGCCTGGAGTGTGGTGGGAACTGAAGCTTTCTTT
CAWSVVGTEAFF
>many|TRBJ1-1|TRBV2|TRBD1
TGTGCCAATCAGGGGGCGACTGAAGCTTTCTTT
CANQGATEAFF
>many|TRBJ1-1|TRBV7-2|-
TGTGCCAGCAGCTTTACAGGTCCACCCGGGACTGAAGCTTTCTTT
CASSFTGPPGTEAFF
>-|TRBJ2-3|TRBV6-2/TRBV6-3|-
TGTGCCAGCAGTTACTCCTCCCCCAGCACAGATACGCAGTATTTT
CASSYSSPSTDTQYF
>many|TRBJ2-1|TRBV6-1|-
TGTGCCAGCCAGGGGGGGGGAAGCTACAATGAGCAGTTCTTC
CASQGGGSYNEQFF
>few|TRBJ2-3|TRBV5-1|-
TGCGCCAGCAGCTTGGAGCCAGGTTGGGGCAGCACAGATACGCAGTATTTT
CASSLEPGWGSTDTQYF
>few|TRBJ2-5|TRBV20-1|TRBD2
TGCAGTGCTAGCCCCTCGTTAGCGGGAGTACGCCCGGGTGAGAACCAGTACTTC
CSASPSLAGVRPGENQYF
>many|TRBJ2-3|TRBV3-1|TRBD2
TGTGCCAGCAGCCAAGATCGACTAGCGGGAGTTGCGGATACGCAGTATTTT
CASSQDRLAGVADTQYF
>-|TRBJ2-7|TRBV6-2/TRBV6-3|-
TGTGCCAGTTTAAACGGGGGTCCAGGGGAGCAGTACTTC
CASLNGGPGEQYF
>-|TRBJ2-1|TRBV4-3|TRBD1
TGCGCCAGCAGCCAAGTAACAGGGGGGTTCAATGAGCAGTTCTTC
CASSQVTGGFNEQFF
>-|TRBJ2-7|TRBV27|-
TGTGCCAGCAACCCAAGGGTCCACGAGCAGTACTTC
CASNPRVHEQYF
>-|TRBJ2-2|TRBV20-1|TRBD2
TGCAGTGCTGAGGGGAGGGGCAGGACCGGGGAGCTGTTTTTT
CSAEGRGRTGELFF
>many|TRBJ2-5|TRBV27|-
TGTGCCAGCAGTGAGTGGGGAAAGGAGACCCAGTACTTC
CASSEWGKETQYF
>-|TRBJ2-1|TRBV10-1|-
TGCGCCAGCAGTGAGTCGCGAGCTGAGCAGTTCTTC
CASSESRAEQFF
>-|TRBJ2-7|TRBV19|TRBD2
TGTGCCAGTAGGTTAGGGACTAGCGGACCCTACGAGCAGTACTTC
CASRLGTSGPYEQYF
>-|TRBJ1-3|TRBV12-3/TRBV12-4|-
TGTGCCAGTTATACGGTCTCTGGAAACACCACATATTTT
CASYTVSGNTTYF